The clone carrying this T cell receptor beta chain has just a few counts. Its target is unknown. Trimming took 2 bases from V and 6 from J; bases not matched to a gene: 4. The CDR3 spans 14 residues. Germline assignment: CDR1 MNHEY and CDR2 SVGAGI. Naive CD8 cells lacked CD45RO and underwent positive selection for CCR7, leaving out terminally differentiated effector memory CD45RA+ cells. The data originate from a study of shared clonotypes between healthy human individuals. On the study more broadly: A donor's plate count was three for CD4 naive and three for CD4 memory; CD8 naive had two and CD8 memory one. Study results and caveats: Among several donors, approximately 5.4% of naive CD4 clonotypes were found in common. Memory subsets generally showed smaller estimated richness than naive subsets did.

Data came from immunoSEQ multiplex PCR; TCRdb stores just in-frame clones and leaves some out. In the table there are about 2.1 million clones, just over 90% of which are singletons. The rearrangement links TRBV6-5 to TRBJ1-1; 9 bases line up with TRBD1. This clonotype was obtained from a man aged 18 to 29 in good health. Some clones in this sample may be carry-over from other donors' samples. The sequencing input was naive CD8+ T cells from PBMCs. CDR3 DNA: TGTGCCAGCAGTTACGGGGACAGGGCTTCTGAAGCTTTCTTT. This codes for CASSYGDRASEAFF.